These 6 T cell receptor beta chains were all obtained from the same sample, sequenced in a study of CD8 T cells in ankylosing spondylitis. TCRdb redid the calling of the 5' RACE reads with MiXCR, one entry per CDR3 protein. Of roughly 38,000 distinct CDR3 sequences in the sample, 16% were seen once. Sequencing was carried out using blood. The receptors originated from a male donor with ankylosing spondylitis or in good health (not recorded which).

The chain couples TRBV12-3 or TRBV12-4 to TRBJ2-2; D uncertain. The CDR3 spans 16 residues. V shed 0 bases and J shed 0 bases, with 8 bases lying between them. CDR3 protein: CASSLAGAANTGELFF. The CDR3 DNA is TGTGCCAGCAGTTTAGCCGGAGCAGCGAACACCGGGGAGCTGTTTTTT.

This clonotype has only a few counts. The CDR3 loop is CASRLQGGFTNEKLFF. The CDR3 DNA follows: TGTGCCAGCAGGTTGCAAGGGGGCTTCACTAATGAAAAACTGTTTTTT. The chain is built from TRBV28 and TRBJ1-4; 7 nucleotides align to TRBD1. Losses at the gene ends were 6 bases for V and 2 bases for J; bases not matched to a gene: 9. Germline V gives CDR1 MDHEN, CDR2 SYDVKM. This CDR3 contains 16 residues.

The J gene is TRBJ2-1, the V gene TRBV12-3 or TRBV12-4, with 12 bases identical to TRBD1. The length of the CDR3 is 15 residues. V dropped 5 bases and J dropped 4; count of bases not matched to a gene: 3. The CDR3 DNA sequence: TGTGCCAGCAGTGGGGACAGGGGGCTTTACAATGAGCAGTTCTTC. Protein product: CASSGDRGLYNEQFF.

This clonotype has only a few counts. The chain uses TRBV5-1 and TRBJ1-1, with unresolved D. Trimming took off 0 bases at V and 5 bases at J, with 11 bases between the two ends. CDR1 is SGHRS, CDR2 YFSETQ, per germline. The CDR3 contains 14 residues. In nucleotides, the CDR3 is TGCGCCAGCAGCTTGGGCTTCGGTGGGACTGAAGCTTTCTTT. It codes for CASSLGFGGTEAFF.

This clonotype was seen only a few times. V and J are TRBV20-1 and TRBJ2-3, with 12 bases matching TRBD2. The CDR3 is 19 residues long. The germline V gene has CDR1 DFQATT and CDR2 SNEGSKA (reference sequence). After removal of 3 bases from V and 3 bases from J, the junction contained 16 bases not matched to a gene. The CDR3 protein is CSARGRASGGAGFTDTQYF. CDR3 sequence (DNA): TGCAGTGCTAGGGGAAGAGCTAGCGGGGGGGCCGGATTTACAGATACGCAGTATTTT.

The chain joins TRBV12-3 or TRBV12-4 to TRBJ2-7; no definite D call. V was clipped by 6 bases and J by 2 bases, with 14 bases between them. CDR3 length: 14 amino acids. CDR3 protein: CASSVVWGTYEQYF. The CDR3, as DNA: TGTGCCAGCAGCGTGGTTTGGGGAACCTACGAGCAGTACTTC.